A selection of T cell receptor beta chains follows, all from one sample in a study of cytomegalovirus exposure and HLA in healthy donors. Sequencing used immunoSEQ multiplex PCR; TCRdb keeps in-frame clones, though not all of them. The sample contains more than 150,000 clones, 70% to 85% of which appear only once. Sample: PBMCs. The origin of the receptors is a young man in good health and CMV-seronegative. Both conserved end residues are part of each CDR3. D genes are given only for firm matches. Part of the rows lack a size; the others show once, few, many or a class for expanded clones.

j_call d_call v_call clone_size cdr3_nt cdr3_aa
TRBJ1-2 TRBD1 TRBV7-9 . TGTGCCAGCAGCTTAGTAGGGACAGAGGATGGCTACACCTTC CASSLVGTEDGYTF
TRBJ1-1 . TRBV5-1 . TGCGCCAGCAGCTTGGTAGTCAGGGGAACTGAAGCTTTCTTT CASSLVVRGTEAFF
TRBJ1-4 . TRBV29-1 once TGCAGCGCTACCCAGGGTTTTAATGAAAAACTGTTTTTT CSATQGFNEKLFF
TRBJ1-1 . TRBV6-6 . TGTGCCAGCAGTTACTCCGGGGTGGTCCCTGAAGCTTTCTTT CASSYSGVVPEAFF
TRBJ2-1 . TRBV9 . TGTGCCAGCAGCTCAGGGGTGGGCACCTACAATGAGCAGTTCTTC CASSSGVGTYNEQFF
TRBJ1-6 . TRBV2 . TGTGCCAGCAGAGCGACTACCCCATACCGCCCCCTCCACTTT CASRATTPYRPLHF
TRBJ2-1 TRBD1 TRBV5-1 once TGCGCCAGCAACGGACAGGGTCCTTCGGTGTTCTTC CASNGQGPSVFF
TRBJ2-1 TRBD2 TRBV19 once TGTGCCAGTAGTATCCTCCGGACTAGGAGGAATGAGCAGTTCTTC CASSILRTRRNEQFF
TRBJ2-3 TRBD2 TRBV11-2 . TGTGCCAGCAGCTTACATCGTAGGACTAGCCTCCTAGATACGCAGTATTTT CASSLHRRTSLLDTQYF
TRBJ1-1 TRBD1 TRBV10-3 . TGTGCCATCAGTGAGGCAGGGGGGTACACTGAAGCTTTCTTT CAISEAGGYTEAFF
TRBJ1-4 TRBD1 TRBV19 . TGTGCCAGTAGTATTGGGACAGGGAGTCGTAAGAATGAAAAACTGTTTTTT CASSIGTGSRKNEKLFF
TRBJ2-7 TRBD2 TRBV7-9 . TGTGCCAGCAGCTCGGGGACTAGAGACGAGCAGTACTTC CASSSGTRDEQYF
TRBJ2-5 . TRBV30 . TGTGCCTGGAGCCGCACTAGCAAAGTGGCCCAGTACTTC CAWSRTSKVAQYF
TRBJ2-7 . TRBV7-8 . TGTGCCAGCAGCCCCATAGCCTACGAGCAGTACTTC CASSPIAYEQYF
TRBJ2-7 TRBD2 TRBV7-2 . TGTGCCAGCAGCCGTAGCGGGAGGGGGCCCTACGAGCAGTACTTC CASSRSGRGPYEQYF
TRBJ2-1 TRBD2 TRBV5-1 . TGCGCCAGCAATACAATAGCGGGGGGGTCGTCATACAAGGATGAGCAGTTCTTC CASNTIAGGSSYKDEQFF
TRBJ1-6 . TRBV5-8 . TGTGCCAGCAGCCGCAGGGCAACAGCGAATAATTCACCCCTCCACTTT CASSRRATANNSPLHF
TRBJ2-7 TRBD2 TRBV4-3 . TGCGCCAGCAGCCAAGATTTGAGCGGGGGGGCCGACGAGCAGTACTTC CASSQDLSGGADEQYF
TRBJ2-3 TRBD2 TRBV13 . TGTGCCAGCAGCTTAGGAACTAGCGGGCCGGAATTCACAGATACGCAGTATTTT CASSLGTSGPEFTDTQYF
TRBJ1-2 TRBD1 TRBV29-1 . TGCAGCGTTGGGGCAGGGGGCTCTGGCTACACCTTC CSVGAGGSGYTF
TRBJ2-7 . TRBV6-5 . TGTGCCAGCAGTTACCGCGCTTCTGATTACGAGCAGTACTTC CASSYRASDYEQYF
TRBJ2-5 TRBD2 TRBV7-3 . TGTGCCAGCAGTCCAAAGCCGGGACTAGCGGGGTTGGAGACCCAGTACTTC CASSPKPGLAGLETQYF
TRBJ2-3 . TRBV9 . TGTGCCAGCAGCGACCGGACTACGCCAACAGATACGCAGTATTTT CASSDRTTPTDTQYF
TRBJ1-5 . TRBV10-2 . TGCGCCAGCAGTGGGAACAGGGACAATCAGCCCCAGCATTTT CASSGNRDNQPQHF
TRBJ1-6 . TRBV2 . TGTGCCAGCAGTAAACTACCCAATTTCCTCAATTCACCCCTCCACTTT CASSKLPNFLNSPLHF
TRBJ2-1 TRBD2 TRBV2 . TGTGCCAGCAGTGGAGCCTCTAGCGGGAGGGCCTATGAGCAGTTCTTC CASSGASSGRAYEQFF
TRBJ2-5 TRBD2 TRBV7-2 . TGTGCCAGCAGCTTATCTCCTAGCGGGGGCCAAGAGACCCAGTACTTC CASSLSPSGGQETQYF
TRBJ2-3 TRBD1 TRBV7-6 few TGTGCCAGCAGCACAACATCCGGGACAGGGTTATTGGATACGCAGTATTTT CASSTTSGTGLLDTQYF
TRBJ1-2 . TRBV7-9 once TGTGCCAGCAGCTTTAGGACAGATGGCTACACCTTC CASSFRTDGYTF
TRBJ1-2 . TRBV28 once TGTGCCAGCAGTAGCGGGGACACCTATGGCTACACCTTC CASSSGDTYGYTF
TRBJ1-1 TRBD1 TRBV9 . TGTGCCAGCACGAGAGGGGGCCGGCTTACGGACACTGAAGCTTTCTTT CASTRGGRLTDTEAFF
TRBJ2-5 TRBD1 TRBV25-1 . TGTGCCAGCGCCGGGACAGAACACGACAGGGAGACCCAGTACTTC CASAGTEHDRETQYF
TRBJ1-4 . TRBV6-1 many TGTGCCAGCAGTGAGTCCCCCGCGGGGAATGAAAAACTGTTTTTT CASSESPAGNEKLFF
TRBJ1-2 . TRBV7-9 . TGTGCCAGCAGCTCAAGAAACAGGGTCCCTCGGGGCTACACCTTC CASSSRNRVPRGYTF
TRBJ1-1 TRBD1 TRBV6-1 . TGTGCCAGCAGGACAGGGGGGAACACTGAAGCTTTCTTT CASRTGGNTEAFF
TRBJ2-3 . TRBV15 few TGTGCCACCAGAGCACAGTCAACAGATACGCAGTATTTT CATRAQSTDTQYF
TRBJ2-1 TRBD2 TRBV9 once TGTGCCAGCAGCGGCGGGACTAGGGGAGACAATGAGCAGTTCTTC CASSGGTRGDNEQFF
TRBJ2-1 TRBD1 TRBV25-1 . TGTGCCAGCAGTTCTCCGTCCGGGACAGGGGGCGGTGAGCAGTTCTTC CASSSPSGTGGGEQFF
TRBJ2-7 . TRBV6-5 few TGTGCCAGCAGTTTCCAGGGCCCGACCTACGAGCAGTACTTC CASSFQGPTYEQYF
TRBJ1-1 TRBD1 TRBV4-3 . TGCGCCAGCAGCCAAGAAGCTAGGACAGGGCCCGGAGCTTTCTTT CASSQEARTGPGAFF
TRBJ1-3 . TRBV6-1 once TGTGCCAGCAGTGATCCTGGTGAAGTGGGCAGAAACACCATATATTTT CASSDPGEVGRNTIYF
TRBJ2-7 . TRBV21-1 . TGTGCCAGCAGCGGAGCATCGCCCTACGAGCAGTACTTC CASSGASPYEQYF
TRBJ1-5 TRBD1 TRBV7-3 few TGTGCCAGCACTATATCGCGGGGACAGGGACGCAATCAGCCCCAGCATTTT CASTISRGQGRNQPQHF
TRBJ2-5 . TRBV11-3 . TGTGCCAGCAGCTTCCGGACTAACCAAGAGACCCAGTACTTC CASSFRTNQETQYF
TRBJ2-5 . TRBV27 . TGTGCCAGCAGTTTAATTATAACGACAGGCCAAGAGACCCAGTACTTC CASSLIITTGQETQYF
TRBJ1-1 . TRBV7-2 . TGTGCCAGCAGCCCAAAGACAAGTAGGAACACTGAAGCTTTCTTT CASSPKTSRNTEAFF
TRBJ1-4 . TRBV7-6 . TGTGCCAGCAGCTTCGGCGCGGGGGCCGGTGAAAAACTGTTTTTT CASSFGAGAGEKLFF
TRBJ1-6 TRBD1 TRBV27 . TGTGCCAGCAGTTCCCGGGACAGGAGTACTCCCCTCCACTTT CASSSRDRSTPLHF
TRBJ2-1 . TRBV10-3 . TGTGCCATCAGTGACCAAGCACTCCGGAGTGAGCAGTTCTTC CAISDQALRSEQFF
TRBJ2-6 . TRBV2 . TGTGCCAGCAGTGACGCGAGAGGGGCCAACGTCCTGACTTTC CASSDARGANVLTF
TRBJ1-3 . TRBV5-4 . TGTGCCAGCAGCTTATGGAGCTCTGGAAACACCATATATTTT CASSLWSSGNTIYF
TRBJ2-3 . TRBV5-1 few TGCGCCAGCAGCTTGGATCGTAGTACAGATACGCAGTATTTT CASSLDRSTDTQYF
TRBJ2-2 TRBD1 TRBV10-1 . TGCGCCAGCACTACGGACAGGGGGCTACCCTGGAACACCGGGGAGCTGTTTTTT CASTTDRGLPWNTGELFF
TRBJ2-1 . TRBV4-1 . TGCGCCAGCAGCCGGACAGAGTTCGGGGAGCAGTTCTTC CASSRTEFGEQFF
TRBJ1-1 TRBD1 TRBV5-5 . TGTGCCAGCAGCTTCACAGGGGTGCCAGGTGTGTCTTTCTTT CASSFTGVPGVSFF
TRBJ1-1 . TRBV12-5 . TGTGCTAGTGATAGTGCATTGGGTGGGGGGACTGAAGCTTTCTTT CASDSALGGGTEAFF
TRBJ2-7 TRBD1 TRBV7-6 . TGTGCCAGCAGCCCAGGACAGGGCGCCTACGAGCAGTACTTC CASSPGQGAYEQYF
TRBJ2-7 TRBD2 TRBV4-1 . TGCGCCAGCAGCCAACTCCTCGGGCCGGGAGGGCCGTATCACGAGCAGTACTTC CASSQLLGPGGPYHEQYF
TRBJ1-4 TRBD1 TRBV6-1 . TGTGCCAGCAGTCGAATGACAGGGATTAAGGAAAAACTGTTTTTT CASSRMTGIKEKLFF